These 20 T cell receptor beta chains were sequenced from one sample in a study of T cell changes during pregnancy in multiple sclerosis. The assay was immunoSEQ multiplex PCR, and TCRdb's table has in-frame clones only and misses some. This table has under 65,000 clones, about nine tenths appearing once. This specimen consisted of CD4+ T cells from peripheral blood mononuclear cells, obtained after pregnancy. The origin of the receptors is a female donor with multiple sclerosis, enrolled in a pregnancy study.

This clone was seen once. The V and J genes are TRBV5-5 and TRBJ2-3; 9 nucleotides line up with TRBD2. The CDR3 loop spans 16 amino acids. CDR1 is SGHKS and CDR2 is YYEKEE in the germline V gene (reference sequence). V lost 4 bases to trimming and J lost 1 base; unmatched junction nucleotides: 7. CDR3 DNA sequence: TGTGCCAGCAGCCCATCTTTAGCGGGGGGCACAGATACGCAGTATTTT. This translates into CASSPSLAGGTDTQYF.

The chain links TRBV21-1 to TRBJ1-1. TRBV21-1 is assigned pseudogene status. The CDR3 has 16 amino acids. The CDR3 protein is CASSKAGRKRGTEAFF. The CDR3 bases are TGTGCCAGCAGCAAGGCGGGAAGGAAGAGGGGCACTGAAGCTTTCTTT.

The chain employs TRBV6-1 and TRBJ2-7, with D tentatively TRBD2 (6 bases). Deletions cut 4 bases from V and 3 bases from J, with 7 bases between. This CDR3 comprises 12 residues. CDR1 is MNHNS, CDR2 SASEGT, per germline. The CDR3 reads CASSGGVYEQYF. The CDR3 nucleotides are TGTGCCAGCAGTGGGGGGGTCTACGAGCAGTACTTC.

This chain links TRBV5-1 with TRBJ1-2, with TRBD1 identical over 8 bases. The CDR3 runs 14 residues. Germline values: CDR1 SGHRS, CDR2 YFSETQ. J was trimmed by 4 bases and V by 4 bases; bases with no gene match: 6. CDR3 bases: TGCGCCAGCAGCAACCAGGGGGCTGGCTATGGCTACACCTTC. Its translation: CASSNQGAGYGYTF.

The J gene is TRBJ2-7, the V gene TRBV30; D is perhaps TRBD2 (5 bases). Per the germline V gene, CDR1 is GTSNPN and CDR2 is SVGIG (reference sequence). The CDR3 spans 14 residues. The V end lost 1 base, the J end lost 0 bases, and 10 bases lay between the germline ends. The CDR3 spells CAWSGFDYSYEQYF. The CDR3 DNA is TGTGCCTGGAGTGGCTTCGACTACTCCTACGAGCAGTACTTC.

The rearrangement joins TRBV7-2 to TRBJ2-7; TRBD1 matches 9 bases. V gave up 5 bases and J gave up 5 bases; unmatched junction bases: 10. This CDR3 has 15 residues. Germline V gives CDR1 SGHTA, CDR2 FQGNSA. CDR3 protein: CASSIPGQGAHEQYF. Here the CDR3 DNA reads TGTGCCAGCAGCATACCGGGACAGGGTGCCCACGAGCAGTACTTC. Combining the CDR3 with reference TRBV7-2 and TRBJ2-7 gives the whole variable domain GAGVSQSPSNKVTEKGKDVELRCDPISGHTALYWYRQSLGQGLEFLIYFQGNSAPDKSGLPSDRFSAERTGGSVSTLTIQRTQQEDSAVYLCASSIPGQGAHEQYFGPGTRLTVT.

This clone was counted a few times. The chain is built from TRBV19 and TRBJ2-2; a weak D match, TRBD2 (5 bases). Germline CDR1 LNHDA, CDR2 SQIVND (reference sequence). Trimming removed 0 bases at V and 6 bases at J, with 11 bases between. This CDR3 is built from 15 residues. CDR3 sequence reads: CASSIDKGVAGELFF. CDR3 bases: TGTGCCAGTAGTATAGATAAGGGAGTGGCCGGGGAGCTGTTTTTT.

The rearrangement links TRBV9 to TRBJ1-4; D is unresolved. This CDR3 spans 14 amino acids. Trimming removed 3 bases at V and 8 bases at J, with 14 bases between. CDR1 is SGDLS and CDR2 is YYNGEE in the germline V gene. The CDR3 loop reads CASSGGIRGEKLFF. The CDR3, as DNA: TGTGCCAGCAGCGGCGGGATTCGAGGGGAAAAACTGTTTTTT.

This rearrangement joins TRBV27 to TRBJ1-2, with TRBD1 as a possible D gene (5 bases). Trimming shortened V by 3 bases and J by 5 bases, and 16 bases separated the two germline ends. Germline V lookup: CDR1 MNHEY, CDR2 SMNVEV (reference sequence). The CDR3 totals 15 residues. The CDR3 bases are TGTGCCAGCAGTTTCTTACAGGTCCAAGGGTATGGCTACACCTTC. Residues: CASSFLQVQGYGYTF.

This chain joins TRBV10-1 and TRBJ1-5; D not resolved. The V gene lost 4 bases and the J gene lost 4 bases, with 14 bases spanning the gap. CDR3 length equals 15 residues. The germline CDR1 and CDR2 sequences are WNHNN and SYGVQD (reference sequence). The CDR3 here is CASSVRKRCNQPQHF. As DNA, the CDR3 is TGCGCCAGCAGTGTTAGAAAACGGTGTAATCAGCCCCAGCATTTT.

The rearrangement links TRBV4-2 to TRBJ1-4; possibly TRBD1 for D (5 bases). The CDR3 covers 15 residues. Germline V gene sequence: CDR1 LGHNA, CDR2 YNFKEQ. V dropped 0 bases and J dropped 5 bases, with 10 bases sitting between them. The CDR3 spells CASSQEGRLNEKLFF. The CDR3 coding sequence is TGTGCCAGCAGCCAAGAGGGGCGGTTAAATGAAAAACTGTTTTTT.

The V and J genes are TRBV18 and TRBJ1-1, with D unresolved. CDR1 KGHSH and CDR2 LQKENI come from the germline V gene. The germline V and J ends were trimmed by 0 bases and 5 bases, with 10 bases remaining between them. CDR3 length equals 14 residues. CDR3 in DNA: TGTGCCAGCTCACCACCTACAAAGTTGACTGAAGCTTTCTTT. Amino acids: CASSPPTKLTEAFF.

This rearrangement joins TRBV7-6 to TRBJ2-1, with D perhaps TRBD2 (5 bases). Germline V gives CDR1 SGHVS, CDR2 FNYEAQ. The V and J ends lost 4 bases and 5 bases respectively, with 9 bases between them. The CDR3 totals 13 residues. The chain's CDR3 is CASSSRRHNEQFF. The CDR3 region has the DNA TGTGCCAGCAGCTCCAGGAGGCACAATGAGCAGTTCTTC. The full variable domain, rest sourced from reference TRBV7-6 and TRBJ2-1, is GAGVSQSPRYKVTKRGQDVALRCDPISGHVSLYWYRQALGQGPEFLTYFNYEAQQDKSGLPNDRFSAERPEGSISTLTIQRTEQRDSAMYRCASSSRRHNEQFFGPGTRLTVL.

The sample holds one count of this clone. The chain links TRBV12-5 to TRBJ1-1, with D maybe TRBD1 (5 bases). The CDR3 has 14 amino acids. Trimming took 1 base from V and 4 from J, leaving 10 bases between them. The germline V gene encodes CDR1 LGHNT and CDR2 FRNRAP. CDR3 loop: CASGLASGGTEAFF. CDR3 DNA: TGTGCTAGTGGTTTGGCCTCCGGGGGCACTGAAGCTTTCTTT. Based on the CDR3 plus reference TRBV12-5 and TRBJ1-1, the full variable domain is DARVTQTPRHKVTEMGQEVTMRCQPILGHNTVFWYRQTMMQGLELLAYFRNRAPLDDSGMPKDRFSAEMPDATLATLKIQPSEPRDSAVYFCASGLASGGTEAFFGQGTRLTVV.

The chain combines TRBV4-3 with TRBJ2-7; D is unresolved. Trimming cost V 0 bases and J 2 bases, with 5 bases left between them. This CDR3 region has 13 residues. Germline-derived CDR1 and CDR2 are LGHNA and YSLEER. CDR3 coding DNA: TGCGCCAGCAGCCAAGAGAGAGCCTACGAGCAGTACTTC. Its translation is CASSQERAYEQYF.

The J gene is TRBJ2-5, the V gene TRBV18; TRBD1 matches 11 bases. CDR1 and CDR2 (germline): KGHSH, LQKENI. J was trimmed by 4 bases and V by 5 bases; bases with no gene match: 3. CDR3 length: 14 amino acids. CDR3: CASSAGQGAETQYF. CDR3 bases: TGTGCCAGCTCAGCCGGACAGGGGGCAGAGACCCAGTACTTC.

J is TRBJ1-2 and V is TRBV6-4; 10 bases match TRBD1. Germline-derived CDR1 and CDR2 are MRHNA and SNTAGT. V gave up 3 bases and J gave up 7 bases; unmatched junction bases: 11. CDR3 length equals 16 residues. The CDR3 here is CASSEDPTGTGAGYTF. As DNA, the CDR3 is TGTGCCAGCAGTGAGGACCCAACCGGGACAGGGGCTGGCTACACCTTC.

CDR3 loop: CASSLFKGDLGNEQFF. The CDR3 region has the DNA TGTGCCAGCAGTTTATTCAAGGGAGACCTAGGCAATGAGCAGTTCTTC. V is TRBV27 and J is TRBJ2-1; perhaps TRBD2 as D (5 bases). Trimming removed 1 base at V and 6 bases at J, with 16 bases between. This CDR3 is built from 16 residues. Germline V gene sequence: CDR1 MNHEY, CDR2 SMNVEV (reference sequence).

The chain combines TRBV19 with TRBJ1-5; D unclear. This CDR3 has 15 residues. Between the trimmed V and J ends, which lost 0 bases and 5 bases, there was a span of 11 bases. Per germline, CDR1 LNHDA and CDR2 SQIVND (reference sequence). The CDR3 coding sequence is TGTGCCAGTAGTATAGATTCGGGGAAGGATCAGCCCCAGCATTTT. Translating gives CASSIDSGKDQPQHF.

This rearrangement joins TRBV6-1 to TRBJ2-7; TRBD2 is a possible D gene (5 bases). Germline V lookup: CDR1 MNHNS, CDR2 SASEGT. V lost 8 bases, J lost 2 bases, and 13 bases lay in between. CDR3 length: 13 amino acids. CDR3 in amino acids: CASPSVGAYEQYF. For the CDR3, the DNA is TGTGCCAGCCCTTCTGTGGGAGCCTACGAGCAGTACTTC.